Listed below are T cell receptor beta chains from one sample, sequenced in a study of cytomegalovirus exposure and HLA in healthy donors. TCRdb's copy holds only in-frame clones and misses some; the assay was immunoSEQ multiplex PCR. Here the sample spans tens of thousands of clones, about 78% being singletons. Sequencing used PBMCs. These receptors were collected from a woman aged 40 to 50 in good health and CMV-seronegative. The CDR3 runs from the conserved cysteine through the conserved F or W. D genes are given only for firm matches. Some rows mark clone size as missing; the rest say once, few, many or name a class of expanded clone.

d_gene	len	v_gene	abundance	j_gene	CDR3aa	CDR3nt
TRBD2	17	TRBV23-1	NA	TRBJ2-3	CASSQRTSGRDTDTQYF	TGCGCCAGCAGTCAGAGGACTAGCGGGAGGGACACAGATACGCAGTATTTT
TRBD2	15	TRBV5-6	NA	TRBJ2-3	CASWSGVSPGDTQYF	TGTGCCAGCTGGAGCGGGGTCTCTCCCGGAGATACGCAGTATTTT
TRBD1	15	TRBV2	few	TRBJ2-2	CATALRQGRTGELFF	TGTGCCACCGCGTTAAGACAGGGTCGCACCGGGGAGCTGTTTTTT
TRBD1	13	TRBV5-6	NA	TRBJ1-1	CASSLTGGTEAFF	TGTGCCAGCAGCTTAACAGGGGGCACTGAAGCTTTCTTT
NA	16	TRBV5-1	once	TRBJ1-4	CASSLASRATNEKLFF	TGCGCCAGCAGCTTGGCCTCGAGGGCAACTAATGAAAAACTGTTTTTT
NA	12	TRBV11-2	NA	TRBJ2-7	CASSLAGTLVYF	TGTGCCAGCAGCTTAGCCGGGACTTTGGTGTACTTC
TRBD2	18	TRBV19	NA	TRBJ2-7	CASSRGLAGGWSSYEQYF	TGTGCCAGTAGTAGGGGACTAGCGGGAGGCTGGAGCTCCTACGAGCAGTACTTC
TRBD2	16	TRBV7-2	NA	TRBJ2-1	CASSSGLAGGLNEQFF	TGTGCCAGCAGCTCCGGACTAGCGGGAGGCCTCAATGAGCAGTTCTTC
NA	14	TRBV19	NA	TRBJ2-7	CASSQHNRAGEQYF	TGTGCCAGTAGTCAACATAACAGGGCTGGTGAGCAGTACTTC
TRBD1	16	TRBV14	NA	TRBJ2-2	CASRVSGTGKTGELFF	TGTGCCAGCAGAGTTTCGGGGACAGGGAAAACCGGGGAGCTGTTTTTT
NA	13	TRBV5-1	NA	TRBJ2-1	CASHGPAGNEQFF	TGCGCCAGCCATGGCCCAGCGGGCAATGAGCAGTTCTTC
TRBD1	15	TRBV4-2	few	TRBJ2-7	CASSRYWTGNYEQYF	TGTGCCAGCAGCCGATACTGGACAGGGAACTACGAGCAGTACTTC
NA	12	TRBV19	once	TRBJ2-5	CASMGHRETQYF	TGTGCCAGTATGGGACACCGAGAGACCCAGTACTTC
NA	14	TRBV29-1	NA	TRBJ2-1	CSVEGAGSYNEQFF	TGCAGCGTGGAAGGGGCTGGCTCCTACAATGAGCAGTTCTTC
TRBD1	14	TRBV5-6	NA	TRBJ2-5	CASSLQGAQETQYF	TGTGCCAGCAGCCTACAGGGGGCCCAGGAGACCCAGTACTTC
NA	15	TRBV10-3	NA	TRBJ2-2	CAITQGPANTGELFF	TGTGCCATCACCCAGGGGCCCGCGAACACCGGGGAGCTGTTTTTT
TRBD2	15	TRBV28	NA	TRBJ2-5	CASSNTRGRGETQYF	TGTGCCAGCAGCAATACGCGAGGGAGGGGAGAGACCCAGTACTTC
TRBD2	15	TRBV7-8	NA	TRBJ2-2	CASSLWAGVGGELFF	TGTGCCAGCAGTCTGTGGGCGGGGGTGGGCGGGGAGCTGTTTTTT
TRBD2	15	TRBV28	NA	TRBJ2-1	CASSLIGGGYNEQFF	TGTGCCAGCAGTTTAATCGGGGGGGGCTACAATGAGCAGTTCTTC
NA	13	TRBV7-9	NA	TRBJ1-5	CASSSGTNQPQHF	TGTGCCAGCAGCTCCGGGACAAATCAGCCCCAGCATTTT
TRBD2	15	TRBV13	NA	TRBJ2-7	CASSSLAGKGYEQYF	TGTGCCAGCAGCTCCCTAGCGGGGAAAGGGTACGAGCAGTACTTC
TRBD2	15	TRBV6-1	few	TRBJ2-1	CASSETSGSYNEQFF	TGTGCCAGCAGTGAAACTAGCGGCTCCTACAATGAGCAGTTCTTC
TRBD1	14	TRBV6-1	NA	TRBJ1-3	CASRLTGTGNTIYF	TGTGCCAGCAGGTTGACAGGGACCGGAAACACCATATATTTT
TRBD1	16	TRBV4-1	NA	TRBJ1-4	CASSQVRGRQGEKLFF	TGCGCCAGCAGCCAAGTCAGGGGGCGGCAGGGTGAAAAACTGTTTTTT
TRBD1	16	TRBV19	once	TRBJ2-2	CASSIRVQGASGELFF	TGTGCCAGTAGTATAAGGGTACAGGGGGCTTCGGGGGAGCTGTTTTTT
NA	14	TRBV6-5	NA	TRBJ1-4	CASTQTATNEKLFF	TGTGCCAGCACTCAAACTGCAACTAATGAAAAACTGTTTTTT
NA	13	TRBV5-1	few	TRBJ1-2	CASSLGEHYGYTF	TGCGCCAGCAGCTTAGGAGAGCACTATGGCTACACCTTC
TRBD1	11	TRBV5-1	NA	TRBJ2-7	CASSYRGKEYF	TGCGCCAGCAGCTACAGGGGGAAGGAGTACTTC
NA	14	TRBV5-1	NA	TRBJ1-1	CASSSTGLYTEAFF	TGCGCCAGCAGTTCGACAGGACTTTACACTGAAGCTTTCTTT
NA	14	TRBV19	NA	TRBJ1-2	CASSISQGNYGYTF	TGTGCCAGTAGTATATCGCAGGGAAACTATGGCTACACCTTC
TRBD2	17	TRBV5-1	NA	TRBJ2-7	CASSLGSSGRQRYEQYF	TGCGCCAGCAGCTTAGGCAGTAGCGGGAGACAGAGGTACGAGCAGTACTTC
NA	12	TRBV29-1	NA	TRBJ2-2	CSVVNNTGELFF	TGCAGCGTTGTTAATAACACCGGGGAGCTGTTTTTT
TRBD2	13	TRBV29-1	once	TRBJ2-3	CSVVLSGRDTQYF	TGCAGCGTTGTTTTAAGCGGGAGGGATACGCAGTATTTT
NA	12	TRBV28	NA	TRBJ1-1	CASSLENTEAFF	TGTGCCAGCAGTCTAGAGAACACTGAAGCTTTCTTT
NA	13	TRBV7-3	NA	TRBJ2-1	CASSFGGGYEQFF	TGTGCCAGCAGCTTCGGCGGTGGCTATGAGCAGTTCTTC
NA	14	TRBV7-2	NA	TRBJ2-3	CASSLSQVTDTQYF	TGTGCCAGCAGCTTATCGCAGGTCACAGATACGCAGTATTTT
TRBD2	14	TRBV9	NA	TRBJ2-1	CASSASGLPSEQFF	TGTGCCAGCAGCGCCTCGGGACTACCGAGTGAGCAGTTCTTC